A selection of T cell receptor beta chains follows, all from one sample in a study of control samples from healthy donors and cancer patients. This table comes from immunoSEQ multiplex PCR, and its TCRdb copy is limited to in-frame clones, with some not included. The data contain 90,000 to 140,000 clones, about 83% of them seen just once; the ten biggest clones take up approximately 13%. Sequences were obtained from blood. Source of these receptors: a woman aged 45-65 years in good health. CDR3s include the opening cysteine and the closing phenylalanine or tryptophan. Fields, in order: clone size, D gene, J gene, V gene, CDR3 protein, CDR3 DNA. A D gene is named only where the DNA matches it firmly. The size entry is marked missing in some rows and otherwise reads once, few, many or a size class.

-	TRBD1	TRBJ2-2	TRBV5-1	CASSIQGIHTGELFF	TGCGCCAGCAGCATACAGGGGATCCACACCGGGGAGCTGTTTTTT
-	-	TRBJ1-6	TRBV7-3	CASSLQINSPLHF	TGTGCCAGCAGCTTACAGATAAATTCACCCCTCCACTTT
few	-	TRBJ2-1	TRBV5-6	CASRRGLLSSYNEQFF	TGTGCCAGCAGAAGAGGACTCCTGAGCTCCTACAATGAGCAGTTCTTC
-	TRBD2	TRBJ2-7	TRBV5-6	CASSLTTGGSGYEQYF	TGTGCCAGCAGTCTAACTACGGGAGGGTCCGGCTACGAGCAGTACTTC
-	-	TRBJ1-1	TRBV15	CATSRGSKDTEAFF	TGTGCCACCAGCAGAGGTTCTAAGGACACTGAAGCTTTCTTT
-	-	TRBJ1-1	TRBV7-2	CASSSRPMNTEAFF	TGTGCCAGCAGCTCCCGGCCCATGAACACTGAAGCTTTCTTT
-	TRBD1	TRBJ1-2	TRBV5-1	CASSIAGTGGGYTF	TGCGCCAGCAGCATAGCCGGGACAGGCGGTGGCTACACCTTC
-	-	TRBJ1-1	TRBV6-6	CASSPLKDLNTEAFF	TGTGCCAGCAGTCCTCTGAAGGACCTGAACACTGAAGCTTTCTTT
-	-	TRBJ2-3	TRBV7-3	CASSTGARDTDTQYF	TGTGCCAGCAGCACGGGGGCGCGAGACACAGATACGCAGTATTTT
-	TRBD2	TRBJ2-3	TRBV29-1	CSVEDTGTSGREGDTQYF	TGCAGCGTTGAAGATACGGGGACGAGCGGGAGGGAAGGCGATACGCAGTATTTT
-	-	TRBJ2-3	TRBV11-1	CASSAGYSTDTQYF	TGTGCCAGCTCTGCCGGGTACAGCACAGATACGCAGTATTTT
-	TRBD1	TRBJ1-6	TRBV28	CANWDRGNSPLHF	TGTGCCAACTGGGACAGGGGGAATTCACCCCTCCACTTT
-	-	TRBJ1-1	TRBV12-3/TRBV12-4	CASSFLEETEAFF	TGTGCCAGCAGTTTTTTGGAAGAGACTGAAGCTTTCTTT
-	-	TRBJ2-2	TRBV9	CASSVGGLANTGELFF	TGTGCCAGCAGCGTAGGGGGGCTTGCGAACACCGGGGAGCTGTTTTTT
-	-	TRBJ1-1	TRBV4-3	CASSQDSGLNLRENTEAFF	TGCGCCAGCAGCCAAGATAGTGGACTTAACCTTCGGGAGAACACTGAAGCTTTCTTT
-	-	TRBJ1-2	TRBV7-9	CASSLGVSGYTF	TGTGCCAGCAGCTTAGGAGTGTCTGGCTACACCTTC
few	-	TRBJ2-5	TRBV7-3	CASSLDGQETQYF	TGTGCCAGCAGCTTAGATGGGCAAGAGACCCAGTACTTC
-	-	TRBJ1-4	TRBV4-1	CASSQEGGNEKLFF	TGCGCCAGCAGCCAAGAGGGAGGGAATGAAAAACTGTTTTTT
-	TRBD1	TRBJ1-1	TRBV24-1	CATGQGGTEAFF	TGTGCCACCGGACAGGGAGGTACTGAAGCTTTCTTT
-	-	TRBJ1-1	TRBV9	CASSERATNTEAFF	TGTGCCAGCAGCGAACGGGCGACGAACACTGAAGCTTTCTTT
-	-	TRBJ2-2	TRBV9	CASSVVAWSDTGELFF	TGTGCCAGCAGCGTAGTCGCGTGGTCTGATACCGGGGAGCTGTTTTTT
-	-	TRBJ2-1	TRBV12-5	CASGLVRFNEQFF	TGTGCTAGTGGTTTGGTACGTTTTAATGAGCAGTTCTTC
-	-	TRBJ2-1	TRBV18	CASSPGGNSYNEQFF	TGTGCCAGCTCACCAGGAGGGAACTCCTACAATGAGCAGTTCTTC
-	-	TRBJ2-3	TRBV7-2	CASSLASDTQYF	TGTGCCAGCAGCTTAGCATCTGATACGCAGTATTTT
-	TRBD1	TRBJ1-4	TRBV6-5	CASTKGGQGFEKLFF	TGTGCCAGCACCAAAGGGGGACAGGGGTTTGAAAAACTGTTTTTT
-	-	TRBJ1-3	TRBV10-3	CAISGSGNTIYF	TGTGCCATCTCAGGGTCTGGAAACACCATATATTTT
-	-	TRBJ2-1	TRBV24-1	CATSDYRRDEQFF	TGTGCCACCAGTGATTACAGGAGGGATGAGCAGTTCTTC
-	TRBD1	TRBJ1-5	TRBV6-6	CASSRRDRARQPQHF	TGTGCCAGCAGCCGTAGGGACAGGGCCCGCCAGCCCCAGCATTTT
few	-	TRBJ1-2	TRBV9	CASSLTRQPTNYGYTF	TGTGCCAGCAGCTTGACGAGACAGCCAACTAACTATGGCTACACCTTC
-	-	TRBJ1-5	TRBV6-4	CASSLNAGQPQHF	TGTGCCAGCAGTCTGAACGCGGGACAGCCCCAGCATTTT
-	-	TRBJ2-2	TRBV4-3	CASSQGTGGEYTGELFF	TGCGCCAGCAGCCAAGGGACAGGAGGGGAATACACCGGGGAGCTGTTTTTT
-	-	TRBJ1-2	TRBV3-1/TRBV3-2	CASSQVSGDYGYTF	TGTGCCAGCAGCCAAGTATCAGGGGATTATGGCTACACCTTC
once	-	TRBJ1-2	TRBV5-4	CASSPTRTLTDYGYTF	TGTGCCAGCAGCCCAACCCGGACTCTGACGGACTATGGCTACACCTTC
-	-	TRBJ1-4	TRBV5-1	CASSFVGAGPMGEKLFF	TGCGCCAGCAGCTTCGTCGGGGCAGGGCCTATGGGTGAAAAACTGTTTTTT
-	-	TRBJ2-7	TRBV11-2	CASSLLGRGGITVHEQYF	TGTGCCAGCAGCTTACTTGGACGGGGAGGCATAACGGTCCACGAGCAGTACTTC